The rows below give T cell receptor beta chains drawn from one sample of a study of control samples from healthy donors and cancer patients. Assay used: immunoSEQ multiplex PCR; TCRdb lists only in-frame clones, some missing. This sample has around 110,000 clones, with about 93% found just once. Sequencing used blood. All receptors come from a young man in good health. Each CDR3 is given with its conserved first and last residue. D genes are given only for firm matches. Not every row has a clone size; where given, it reads once, few, many or a size class.

V gene: TRBV5-5; D gene: .; CDR3 length: 15; J gene: TRBJ1-2; clone size: .; CDR3 DNA: TGTGCCAGCAGCTCGGTTGGGGGGCTCTTGTATGGCTACACCTTC; CDR3 protein: CASSSVGGLLYGYTF
V gene: TRBV12-5; D gene: TRBD2; CDR3 length: 15; J gene: TRBJ2-3; clone size: .; CDR3 DNA: TGTGCTAGTGGTATCACCCGGACTAGCAGAGATACGCAGTATTTT; CDR3 protein: CASGITRTSRDTQYF
V gene: TRBV2; D gene: .; CDR3 length: 14; J gene: TRBJ1-4; clone size: .; CDR3 DNA: TGTGCCAGCAGTGAGGGGGGGCTTAATGAAAAACTGTTTTTT; CDR3 protein: CASSEGGLNEKLFF
V gene: TRBV28; D gene: .; CDR3 length: 14; J gene: TRBJ1-3; clone size: .; CDR3 DNA: TGTGCCACCTCGTTTGGGGGCTCTGGAAACACCATATATTTT; CDR3 protein: CATSFGGSGNTIYF
V gene: TRBV9; D gene: .; CDR3 length: 17; J gene: TRBJ1-1; clone size: .; CDR3 DNA: TGTGCCAGCAGCGTAAGGGCCAGTGAGTGGAAGAACACTGAAGCTTTCTTT; CDR3 protein: CASSVRASEWKNTEAFF
V gene: TRBV6-5; D gene: .; CDR3 length: 14; J gene: TRBJ1-1; clone size: .; CDR3 DNA: TGTGCCAGCAGTTACGCGGAGTTAAACACTGAAGCTTTCTTT; CDR3 protein: CASSYAELNTEAFF
V gene: TRBV7-9; D gene: .; CDR3 length: 13; J gene: TRBJ1-6; clone size: .; CDR3 DNA: TGTGCCAGCAGCTTAGATGGGAATTCACCCCTCCACTTT; CDR3 protein: CASSLDGNSPLHF
V gene: TRBV5-1; D gene: .; CDR3 length: 16; J gene: TRBJ2-3; clone size: .; CDR3 DNA: TGCGCCAGCAGCTTGGGACTCTCCCAGGGGACAGATACGCAGTATTTT; CDR3 protein: CASSLGLSQGTDTQYF
V gene: TRBV11-2; D gene: TRBD1; CDR3 length: 13; J gene: TRBJ1-2; clone size: .; CDR3 DNA: TGTGCCAGCAGCTTGGGTACAGGGGACGGCTACACCTTC; CDR3 protein: CASSLGTGDGYTF
V gene: TRBV5-1; D gene: TRBD1; CDR3 length: 16; J gene: TRBJ2-5; clone size: .; CDR3 DNA: TGCGCCAGCAGCTGGGGACAGACCTCTCGGGGAGAGACCCAGTACTTC; CDR3 protein: CASSWGQTSRGETQYF
V gene: TRBV28; D gene: .; CDR3 length: 14; J gene: TRBJ2-3; clone size: once; CDR3 DNA: TGTGCCAGCAGTTTCGCACCGATGAGCGATACGCAGTATTTT; CDR3 protein: CASSFAPMSDTQYF
V gene: TRBV30; D gene: TRBD1; CDR3 length: 14; J gene: TRBJ1-4; clone size: .; CDR3 DNA: TGTGCCGGGAAACCGGGACAGGGGCATGAAAAACTGTTTTTT; CDR3 protein: CAGKPGQGHEKLFF
V gene: TRBV27; D gene: TRBD1; CDR3 length: 15; J gene: TRBJ2-3; clone size: .; CDR3 DNA: TGTGCCAGCAGTTTCGGACAGGGGCGTTCAGATACGCAGTATTTT; CDR3 protein: CASSFGQGRSDTQYF
V gene: TRBV24-1; D gene: .; CDR3 length: 16; J gene: TRBJ1-4; clone size: .; CDR3 DNA: TGTGCCACCAGTGATTCCACGACAGCAACTAATGAAAAACTGTTTTTT; CDR3 protein: CATSDSTTATNEKLFF
V gene: TRBV5-1; D gene: .; CDR3 length: 19; J gene: TRBJ1-5; clone size: once; CDR3 DNA: TGCGCCAGCAGCTTTTGGGGGGGCCGCTTGGAGGCGCCCCATCAGCCCCAGCATTTT; CDR3 protein: CASSFWGGRLEAPHQPQHF
V gene: TRBV2; D gene: TRBD1; CDR3 length: 13; J gene: TRBJ1-2; clone size: .; CDR3 DNA: TGTGCCAGCAGCGGGACAGGCCTCTATGGCTACACCTTC; CDR3 protein: CASSGTGLYGYTF
V gene: TRBV29-1; D gene: .; CDR3 length: 14; J gene: TRBJ2-2; clone size: .; CDR3 DNA: TGCAGCGTGGGGCGGGTGGTTGAGACCGGGGAGCTGTTTTTT; CDR3 protein: CSVGRVVETGELFF
V gene: TRBV9; D gene: .; CDR3 length: 14; J gene: TRBJ2-1; clone size: .; CDR3 DNA: TGTGCCAGCAGCGTATTAACCCTACCCCATGAGCAGTTCTTC; CDR3 protein: CASSVLTLPHEQFF
V gene: TRBV3-1/TRBV3-2; D gene: .; CDR3 length: 15; J gene: TRBJ1-3; clone size: .; CDR3 DNA: TGTGCCAGCAGCCACCGGACAGTCTCTGGAAACACCATATATTTT; CDR3 protein: CASSHRTVSGNTIYF
V gene: TRBV2; D gene: .; CDR3 length: 14; J gene: TRBJ2-3; clone size: once; CDR3 DNA: TGTGCCAGCAGAGGCACAGAGGGGACAGATACGCAGTATTTT; CDR3 protein: CASRGTEGTDTQYF
V gene: TRBV2; D gene: TRBD1; CDR3 length: 15; J gene: TRBJ1-1; clone size: .; CDR3 DNA: TGTGCCAGCAGTGGTGGATCAGGGGGGAACACTGAAGCTTTCTTT; CDR3 protein: CASSGGSGGNTEAFF
V gene: TRBV2; D gene: .; CDR3 length: 14; J gene: TRBJ1-5; clone size: .; CDR3 DNA: TGTGCCAGCAGCGAACTTCGCGCCAATCAGCCCCAGCATTTT; CDR3 protein: CASSELRANQPQHF
V gene: TRBV11-2; D gene: TRBD1; CDR3 length: 12; J gene: TRBJ1-4; clone size: .; CDR3 DNA: TGTGCCAGCAGCTTCCCAGGGGGGGAACTGTTTTTT; CDR3 protein: CASSFPGGELFF
V gene: TRBV6-4; D gene: .; CDR3 length: 14; J gene: TRBJ2-1; clone size: .; CDR3 DNA: TGTGCCAGCAGTGTAGTGTGGGGAAACAATGAGCAGTTCTTC; CDR3 protein: CASSVVWGNNEQFF
V gene: TRBV27; D gene: .; CDR3 length: 16; J gene: TRBJ2-7; clone size: .; CDR3 DNA: TGTGCCAGCAGTCTCGCCTGGGGGGGACAGTTATACGAGCAGTACTTC; CDR3 protein: CASSLAWGGQLYEQYF
V gene: TRBV19; D gene: .; CDR3 length: 13; J gene: TRBJ1-2; clone size: .; CDR3 DNA: TGTGCCAGTAGTACCACCACAGGATCCGGCTACACCTTC; CDR3 protein: CASSTTTGSGYTF
V gene: TRBV7-9; D gene: TRBD1; CDR3 length: 16; J gene: TRBJ2-7; clone size: .; CDR3 DNA: TGTGCCAGCAGCTCCGGGGACAGGGGGCGCACCTACGAGCAGTACTTC; CDR3 protein: CASSSGDRGRTYEQYF
V gene: TRBV2; D gene: .; CDR3 length: 15; J gene: TRBJ1-6; clone size: .; CDR3 DNA: TGTGCCAGCACCGGCGGCAGGGGTAGGAGTTCACCCCTCCACTTT; CDR3 protein: CASTGGRGRSSPLHF
V gene: TRBV27; D gene: .; CDR3 length: 16; J gene: TRBJ1-3; clone size: .; CDR3 DNA: TGTGCCAGCAGTCCGGACCTTTCTTACTCTGGAAACACCATATATTTT; CDR3 protein: CASSPDLSYSGNTIYF
V gene: TRBV6-5; D gene: TRBD2; CDR3 length: 15; J gene: TRBJ2-2; clone size: .; CDR3 DNA: TGTGCCAGCAGGAGCCGGGGGGGCGCGGTCGGGGAGCTGTTTTTT; CDR3 protein: CASRSRGGAVGELFF
V gene: TRBV28; D gene: TRBD1; CDR3 length: 13; J gene: TRBJ2-7; clone size: once; CDR3 DNA: TGTGCCAGCAGTTTGGCAGGGGGCTACGAGCAGTACTTC; CDR3 protein: CASSLAGGYEQYF
V gene: TRBV11-1; D gene: .; CDR3 length: 13; J gene: TRBJ2-5; clone size: .; CDR3 DNA: TGTGCCAGCAGCTTAGTCGTAGGAGAGACCCAGTACTTC; CDR3 protein: CASSLVVGETQYF
V gene: TRBV28; D gene: TRBD1; CDR3 length: 15; J gene: TRBJ2-1; clone size: .; CDR3 DNA: TGTGCCAGCAGTCCCCCCGGGACAGAAGACAATGAGCAGTTCTTC; CDR3 protein: CASSPPGTEDNEQFF
V gene: TRBV14; D gene: .; CDR3 length: 16; J gene: TRBJ1-5; clone size: .; CDR3 DNA: TGTGCCAGCAGCCCCCAGGCGGACCATAGCAATCAGCCCCAGCATTTT; CDR3 protein: CASSPQADHSNQPQHF
V gene: TRBV5-6; D gene: TRBD1; CDR3 length: 18; J gene: TRBJ1-5; clone size: .; CDR3 DNA: TGTGCCAGCAGCTCGCGTAGACAGGGGGGGTTTAGCAATCAGCCCCAGCATTTT; CDR3 protein: CASSSRRQGGFSNQPQHF
V gene: TRBV19; D gene: .; CDR3 length: 12; J gene: TRBJ1-5; clone size: .; CDR3 DNA: TGTGCCAGTAGTATAGATAATCAGCCCCAGCATTTT; CDR3 protein: CASSIDNQPQHF
V gene: TRBV25-1; D gene: TRBD1; CDR3 length: 16; J gene: TRBJ1-1; clone size: .; CDR3 DNA: TGTGCCAGCAGGACGGACAGGGGTTTCTGGGGCGCTGAAGCTTTCTTT; CDR3 protein: CASRTDRGFWGAEAFF
V gene: TRBV18; D gene: .; CDR3 length: 14; J gene: TRBJ2-7; clone size: .; CDR3 DNA: TGTGCCAGCTCACCACCGGTCTCAAACTACGAGCAGTACTTC; CDR3 protein: CASSPPVSNYEQYF
V gene: TRBV29-1; D gene: .; CDR3 length: 12; J gene: TRBJ1-2; clone size: .; CDR3 DNA: TGCAGCGCCCATGCGGGGATAGATGGCTACACCTTC; CDR3 protein: CSAHAGIDGYTF
V gene: TRBV9; D gene: .; CDR3 length: 16; J gene: TRBJ1-1; clone size: .; CDR3 DNA: TGTGCCAGCAGCGGAGGACCTGGGGTCGTGAACACTGAAGCTTTCTTT; CDR3 protein: CASSGGPGVVNTEAFF
V gene: TRBV28; D gene: TRBD1; CDR3 length: 15; J gene: TRBJ1-6; clone size: .; CDR3 DNA: TGTGCCAGCAGTCCCGGGACAGGAGGGGCATCACCCCTCCACTTT; CDR3 protein: CASSPGTGGASPLHF
V gene: TRBV6-5; D gene: .; CDR3 length: 12; J gene: TRBJ2-5; clone size: .; CDR3 DNA: TGTGCCAGCGGGAACACAGCGGAGACCCAGTACTTC; CDR3 protein: CASGNTAETQYF
V gene: TRBV7-2; D gene: .; CDR3 length: 17; J gene: TRBJ1-4; clone size: .; CDR3 DNA: TGTGCCAGCAGCTTAGAACCTTCGGGGCTCTTTAATGAAAAACTGTTTTTT; CDR3 protein: CASSLEPSGLFNEKLFF
V gene: TRBV9; D gene: .; CDR3 length: 15; J gene: TRBJ2-5; clone size: .; CDR3 DNA: TGTGCCAGCAGCGTAGCGGGACTCAGTGCGGAGACCCAGTACTTC; CDR3 protein: CASSVAGLSAETQYF
V gene: TRBV5-1; D gene: .; CDR3 length: 13; J gene: TRBJ2-3; clone size: .; CDR3 DNA: TGCGCCAGCAGCAAAGAAAGCACAGATACGCAGTATTTT; CDR3 protein: CASSKESTDTQYF
V gene: TRBV6-6; D gene: .; CDR3 length: 15; J gene: TRBJ2-5; clone size: .; CDR3 DNA: TGTGCCAGCAGTTACGACATGATTGGCAAAGAGACCCAGTACTTC; CDR3 protein: CASSYDMIGKETQYF
V gene: TRBV19; D gene: .; CDR3 length: 11; J gene: TRBJ1-1; clone size: few; CDR3 DNA: TGTGCCAGTAGTATGGGCCTAGCAGCTTTCTTT; CDR3 protein: CASSMGLAAFF
V gene: TRBV18; D gene: .; CDR3 length: 14; J gene: TRBJ2-5; clone size: once; CDR3 DNA: TGTGCCAGCTCACCACCGGGGGGTGGAGAGACCCAGTACTTC; CDR3 protein: CASSPPGGGETQYF
V gene: TRBV11-2; D gene: .; CDR3 length: 18; J gene: TRBJ1-1; clone size: .; CDR3 DNA: TGTGCCAGCAGCTTAACAAGTCGGGAAGCCTCTATGAACACTGAAGCTTTCTTT; CDR3 protein: CASSLTSREASMNTEAFF
V gene: TRBV30; D gene: TRBD2; CDR3 length: 14; J gene: TRBJ2-3; clone size: .; CDR3 DNA: TGTGCCTGGAGTCGGGGACTAGCGGGGGATACGCAGTATTTT; CDR3 protein: CAWSRGLAGDTQYF
V gene: TRBV5-1; D gene: TRBD1; CDR3 length: 14; J gene: TRBJ1-3; clone size: .; CDR3 DNA: TGCGCCAGCAGCTTGCAGGGGGATGGAAACACCATATATTTT; CDR3 protein: CASSLQGDGNTIYF
V gene: TRBV6-5; D gene: .; CDR3 length: 14; J gene: TRBJ2-7; clone size: .; CDR3 DNA: TGTGCCAGCAGAACGGGGAGACAAACCTACGAGCAGTACTTC; CDR3 protein: CASRTGRQTYEQYF
V gene: TRBV4-1; D gene: .; CDR3 length: 16; J gene: TRBJ2-4; clone size: .; CDR3 DNA: TGCGCCAGCAGCCAAGAATGGGGCAGCTTAAAAAACATTCAGTACTTC; CDR3 protein: CASSQEWGSLKNIQYF
V gene: TRBV6-6; D gene: .; CDR3 length: 14; J gene: TRBJ1-1; clone size: .; CDR3 DNA: TGTGCCAGCAGTTACACAGCTATGAACACTGAAGCTTTCTTT; CDR3 protein: CASSYTAMNTEAFF
V gene: TRBV12-3/TRBV12-4; D gene: .; CDR3 length: 13; J gene: TRBJ1-5; clone size: .; CDR3 DNA: TGTGCCAGCAGTTTTGGCAGAAATCAGCCCCAGCATTTT; CDR3 protein: CASSFGRNQPQHF
V gene: TRBV3-1/TRBV3-2; D gene: .; CDR3 length: 12; J gene: TRBJ2-1; clone size: .; CDR3 DNA: TGTGCCAGCAGCCAAGGGGACAATGAGCAGTTCTTC; CDR3 protein: CASSQGDNEQFF
V gene: TRBV11-3; D gene: .; CDR3 length: 13; J gene: TRBJ1-1; clone size: .; CDR3 DNA: TGTGCCAGCAGCTTAGCAGGGTACACTGAAGCTTTCTTT; CDR3 protein: CASSLAGYTEAFF